The clone carrying this TCR beta chain was counted ten times or more. This CDR3 contains 12 residues. The germline gives CDR1 SEHNR, CDR2 FQNEAQ (reference sequence). V dropped 10 bases and J dropped 3 bases, with 12 bases sitting between them. Profiles of TCR beta VDJ and CDR3 were generated from a genomic DNA template. Each CDR3 protein is one row after TCRdb ran MiXCR on the reads. The sample holds 180,000 or so distinct CDR3 sequences, approximately 49% seen once. The entry originates in a study of CD8+CD57+ T cells in acquired aplastic anemia. Study-wide background: CD4+ and CD8+ cells, once sorted, gave DNA averaging about 3 ug.

The sample was sorted CD4+, CD8+, or CD8+CD57+ T cells (not recorded which) from PBMCs. The TCR sequence derives from a human donor in good health. V and J are TRBV7-9 and TRBJ1-1, with a possible D match to TRBD1 (5 bases). The CDR3 spells CATARGDTEAFF. In DNA form, the CDR3 reads TGTGCCACCGCGCGGGGGGACACTGAAGCTTTCTTT. The whole variable domain, filled in from reference TRBV7-9 and TRBJ1-1, reads DTGVSQNPRHKITKRGQNVTFRCDPISEHNRLYWYRQTLGQGPEFLTYFQNEAQLEKSRLLSDRFSAERPKGSFSTLEIQRTEQGDSAMYLCATARGDTEAFFGQGTRLTVV.